A selection of T cell receptor beta chains follows, all from one sample in a study of T-cell reconstitution after alpha-beta-depleted transplantation in children. MiXCR, applied by TCRdb to the PCR reads, yields one record per CDR3 protein. The sample shows some 200,000 distinct CDR3 sequences, approximately 6% of them seen only once. The sample in question was PBMCs, obtained before TCRalphabeta/CD19-depleted stem cell transplant. The receptors stem from a girl less than two years old with combined immunodeficiency, due to receive a stem cell transplant. Each CDR3 is given with its conserved first and last residue. A D gene is named only where the DNA matches it firmly. Part of the rows lack a size; the others show once, few, many or a class for expanded clones.

J | size | V | D | CDR3 | DNA
TRBJ2-1 | many | TRBV5-5 | . | CASQRWGADEQFF | TGTGCCAGCCAGAGATGGGGGGCAGATGAGCAGTTCTTC
TRBJ2-7 | many | TRBV9 | TRBD2 | CASSLSAGAAYEQYF | TGTGCCAGCAGCCTATCGGCGGGAGCGGCCTACGAGCAGTACTTC
TRBJ2-2 | many | TRBV15 | . | CATSRVTGKNTGELFF | TGTGCCACCAGCAGAGTTACAGGGAAGAACACCGGGGAGCTGTTTTTT
TRBJ2-6 | many | TRBV7-9 | . | CASSLRSSGANVLTF | TGTGCCAGCAGCTTAAGGTCCTCTGGGGCCAACGTCCTGACTTTC
TRBJ2-2 | many | TRBV9 | TRBD2 | CASSVKLAGGRGELFF | TGTGCCAGCAGCGTAAAGCTAGCGGGAGGCCGCGGGGAGCTGTTTTTT
TRBJ2-5 | many | TRBV28 | TRBD1 | CASSRGGPETQYF | TGTGCCAGCAGCCGAGGGGGCCCAGAGACCCAGTACTTC
TRBJ2-3 | many | TRBV4-1 | TRBD2 | CASSRGLVLPDTQYF | TGCGCCAGCAGCCGGGGACTAGTGTTGCCAGATACGCAGTATTTT
TRBJ2-7 | many | TRBV12-3/TRBV12-4 | TRBD1 | CASSLTGGSYEQYF | TGTGCCAGCAGCCTGACAGGGGGCTCCTACGAGCAGTACTTC
TRBJ2-1 | many | TRBV24-1 | TRBD2 | CATSVAGAQFF | TGTGCCACCAGTGTAGCGGGAGCGCAGTTCTTC
TRBJ2-3 | many | TRBV20-1 | . | CSAPPGSDTQYF | TGCAGTGCTCCGCCTGGGAGCGATACGCAGTATTTT
TRBJ2-2 | . | TRBV5-4 | . | CARGSGPITGELFF | TGTGCCAGGGGCTCGGGGCCGATCACCGGGGAGCTGTTTTTT
TRBJ2-4 | many | TRBV4-3 | . | CASSQGTDSKNIQYF | TGCGCCAGCAGCCAAGGCACCGACTCTAAAAACATTCAGTACTTC
TRBJ2-3 | many | TRBV28 | . | CASSAGTENTDTQYF | TGTGCCAGCAGTGCCGGGACTGAGAACACAGATACGCAGTATTTT
TRBJ2-3 | many | TRBV28 | . | CAVDWADTQYF | TGTGCCGTGGATTGGGCAGATACGCAGTATTTT
TRBJ2-7 | many | TRBV6-2/TRBV6-3 | TRBD1 | CASSRLGDRDYEQYF | TGTGCCAGCAGCCGCCTAGGGGACAGGGACTACGAGCAGTACTTC
TRBJ2-4 | many | TRBV27 | . | CASSYSNGGGYIQYF | TGTGCCAGCAGTTATAGTAACGGTGGGGGGTACATTCAGTACTTC
TRBJ1-1 | many | TRBV20-1 | . | CSPLERKEAFF | TGCAGTCCACTGGAGCGAAAAGAAGCTTTCTTT
TRBJ2-2 | many | TRBV2 | . | CASSVGSRELFF | TGTGCCAGCAGTGTCGGGTCCCGGGAGCTGTTTTTT
TRBJ2-4 | . | TRBV7-8 | . | CASSRSPGRLDF | TGTGCCAGCAGCCGATCCCCGGGACGCCTGGACTTC
TRBJ2-7 | many | TRBV29-1 | . | CSVGGEPYEQYF | TGCAGCGTTGGGGGGGAGCCGTACGAGCAGTACTTC
TRBJ2-1 | many | TRBV14 | . | CASSRMSYNEQFF | TGTGCCAGCAGCCGAATGAGTTACAATGAGCAGTTCTTC
TRBJ2-3 | many | TRBV7-9 | . | CASSSRMLNTQYF | TGTGCCAGCAGCTCACGGATGTTAAATACGCAGTATTTT
TRBJ2-2 | many | TRBV20-1 | TRBD2 | CSARGLRTSGRSGELFF | TGCAGTGCTAGAGGCCTACGGACTAGCGGGAGGTCCGGGGAGCTGTTTTTT
TRBJ2-2 | many | TRBV15 | . | CATKTGGRTDTGELFF | TGTGCCACCAAGACGGGGGGCAGGACGGACACCGGGGAGCTGTTTTTT
TRBJ1-6 | few | TRBV4-3 | TRBD1 | CASSQESGGEWNSPLHF | TGCGCCAGCAGCCAAGAATCAGGGGGCGAGTGGAATTCACCCCTCCACTTT
TRBJ1-5 | few | TRBV7-2 | . | CASSLGTALAWPQHF | TGTGCCAGCAGCCTAGGGACGGCCCTAGCGTGGCCCCAGCATTTT
TRBJ1-1 | many | TRBV10-3 | . | CAISETSAFMNTEAFF | TGTGCCATCAGCGAAACCAGTGCCTTCATGAACACTGAAGCTTTCTTT
TRBJ2-5 | . | TRBV7-2 | . | CASSLEAGAETQYF | TGTGCCAGCAGCTTAGAGGCGGGGGCAGAGACCCAGTACTTC
TRBJ2-1 | . | TRBV7-6 | . | CASSLPAQSVEQFF | TGTGCCAGCAGCTTGCCTGCCCAATCTGTTGAGCAGTTCTTC
TRBJ2-5 | few | TRBV15 | . | CATSRAEPQETQYF | TGTGCCACCAGCCGAGCGGAACCCCAAGAGACCCAGTACTTC
TRBJ2-1 | many | TRBV21-1 | . | CASSKGGTILAGEVDEQFF | TGTGCCAGCAGCAAAGGAGGGACCATACTAGCGGGAGAAGTGGATGAGCAGTTCTTC
TRBJ2-2 | many | TRBV7-7 | . | CASSLEYTGELFF | TGTGCCAGCAGCTTAGAATATACCGGGGAGCTGTTTTTT
TRBJ2-4 | few | TRBV20-1 | . | CSASVWGLAKNIQYF | TGCAGTGCTAGTGTCTGGGGACTAGCCAAAAACATTCAGTACTTC
TRBJ2-5 | many | TRBV11-2 | . | CASSLVLGQETQYF | TGTGCCAGCAGCTTAGTTCTGGGGCAAGAGACCCAGTACTTC
TRBJ1-1 | . | TRBV2 | . | CASSYQGLNSQMNTEAFF | TGTGCCAGCAGTTATCAGGGCCTCAACTCCCAAATGAACACTGAAGCTTTCTTT
TRBJ2-1 | many | TRBV7-2 | . | CASSLGGSTEQFF | TGTGCCAGCAGCTTAGGGGGGAGCACTGAGCAGTTCTTC